This TCR beta chain was sequenced for a study of blood T cell repertoires in COVID-19. Germline trimming cut 0 bases from V and 5 bases from J; bases unmatched to any gene: 11. This CDR3 region has 17 residues. CDR1 is SGHDT and CDR2 is YYEEEE in the germline V gene. Cohort assignment relied on participant-reported clinical history. The repertoire was sequenced with immunoSEQ multiplex PCR; TCRdb's copy has only in-frame clones and lacks some. This table holds 130,000 to 150,000 clones, over 80% found once. Sequenced material: PBMCs or T cells enriched from blood (not recorded which). The TCR was taken from a woman aged 50 to 60 who had been exposed to COVID-19. The V and J genes are TRBV5-6 and TRBJ2-5, with 9 bases aligning to TRBD2. Here the CDR3 reads CASSLEYRRGGEETQYF. CDR3 nucleotides: TGTGCCAGCAGCTTGGAGTATCGGCGGGGGGGCGAGGAGACCCAGTACTTC.